This T cell receptor (beta chain) originates from a study of T-cell reconstitution after alpha-beta-depleted transplantation in children. This clonotype came up many times. The junction departs from the called germline gene at one end, perhaps through a read error. From germline, CDR1 is LGHDT and CDR2 YNNKEL (reference sequence). The CDR3 totals 12 residues. The TCRbeta library was prepared with unique molecular identifiers. From the PCR reads, TCRdb called clonotypes with MiXCR, one entry per CDR3 protein. The table has around 200,000 distinct CDR3 sequences, less than 8% seen once. The material sequenced was PBMCs from the stem cell graft donor, taken from the stem cell graft. The J gene is TRBJ2-1, the V gene TRBV3-1, with D unclear. The receptor was derived from a human donor who donated a stem cell graft to a child with Wiskott-Aldrich syndrome. This CDR3 is CASSQDFEAPRF. The DNA for the CDR3 is TGTGCCAGCAGCCAAGATTTTGAAGCCCCGCGCTTC.